This paragraph covers one T cell receptor beta chain sequence. The junction had 8 bases not matched to a gene; V was cut back by 5 bases and J by 7 bases. CDR3 size: 15 residues. From germline, CDR1 is KGHSH and CDR2 LQKENI. The data belong to a study of blood T cell repertoires in COVID-19. Study-level background: Acute and convalescent COVID-19 samples came from the United States, Italy and Spain. From T cells, B-cell-depleted T cells, or PBMCs came the material, which was cDNA or gDNA.

In the original workflow: Nucleated cell counts were estimated from reference gene primer amplification. The protocol was immunoSEQ multiplex PCR, while the TCRdb copy is restricted to in-frame clones and leaves out a portion. V and J calls and clone size are as listed in that table; D and trimming were resolved from the DNA. There are 100,000 to 150,000 clones in the sample; roughly 87% occur only once, and roughly 6.7% lies in the top ten. The V and J genes are TRBV18 and TRBJ2-2, with 9 bases that match TRBD1. The TCR was taken from an elderly man with active or convalescent COVID-19. Sequencing used peripheral blood. The CDR3 region is CASSSRQGDGGELFF. DNA of the CDR3: TGTGCCAGCTCATCCCGACAGGGGGATGGCGGGGAGCTGTTTTTT.